These 16 T cell receptor beta chains were sequenced from one sample in a study of T cell repertoires in cytomegalovirus infection. Via MiXCR, TCRdb re-called the reads, giving one row per CDR3 protein. This table holds about 490,000 distinct CDR3 sequences, about 15% found once. Input material: CD8+ T cells from PBMCs. All receptors derive from a human donor in good health (CMV status not recorded). Some clones in this sample may be carry-over from other donors' samples.

In its sample, this clonotype was seen many times. The chain is built from TRBV7-6 and TRBJ2-3; unclear D gene. Looked up from germline, CDR1 is SGHVS and CDR2 is FNYEAQ. The CDR3 is made up of 14 amino acids. Trimming stripped 3 bases from V and 8 bases from J, with 15 bases between. CDR3: CASSFPPGRGTQYF. In DNA form, the CDR3 reads TGTGCCAGCAGCTTTCCACCGGGCCGCGGTACGCAGTATTTT.

On this clonotype itself: No conserved phenylalanine or tryptophan is present at the end of the CDR3, so a read error is the likely explanation. The rearrangement links TRBV7-6 to TRBJ2-1; TRBD2 agrees at 12 bases. After removal of 1 base from V and 4 bases from J, the junction contained 8 bases not matched to a gene. Germline values: CDR1 SGHVS, CDR2 FNYEAQ. The CDR3 extends over 18 amino acids. Written as DNA, the CDR3 is TGTGCCAGCAGCTTAGGTTCCCTAGCGGGAGGGCGGTACAATGAGCAGTTCTTA. It specifies CASSLGSLAGGRYNEQFL.

The V gene is TRBV11-3, the J gene TRBJ2-3, with 7 bases matching TRBD2. V lost 4 bases, J lost 9 bases, and 7 bases stayed unmatched. The CDR3 runs to 13 residues. Germline lookup yields CDR1 SGHNT and CDR2 YENEEA. The CDR3 protein is CASSYLGGSTQYF. In nucleotides, the CDR3 is TGTGCCAGCAGCTACCTGGGGGGGAGCACGCAGTATTTT.

Points on this clonotype: Just one base apart from a much larger clone, this may be a read error. The CDR3 is CAGSLSSESPLHF. Written as DNA, the CDR3 is TGTGCCGGCAGCTTATCCAGCGAATCACCCCTCCACTTT. The chain uses TRBV7-3 and TRBJ1-6; D not resolved. The length of the CDR3 is 13 residues. Germline values: CDR1 SGHTA, CDR2 FQGTGA.

This clonotype occurred a few times. The chain carries TRBV7-9 and TRBJ1-1; D may be TRBD1 (5 bases). V was trimmed by 5 bases and J by 11 bases, leaving 12 bases between them. Germline lookup yields CDR1 SEHNR and CDR2 FQNEAQ (reference sequence). CDR3 length: 11 residues. The DNA of the CDR3 is TGTGCCAGCAGCCTGGGGGGAAATGCTTTCTTT. The encoded protein is CASSLGGNAFF.

J is TRBJ2-3 and V is TRBV19; TRBD1 might be the D (6 bases). The germline V gene has CDR1 LNHDA and CDR2 SQIVND (reference sequence). CDR3 length: 15 amino acids. V lost 3 bases, J lost 4 bases, and 14 bases lay in between. The CDR3 nucleotides are TGTGCCAGTAGTATGACAGGCAGAAGGTCAGATACGCAGTATTTT. It specifies CASSMTGRRSDTQYF.

This clonotype was seen many times. The chain has TRBV4-2 and TRBJ2-7; 9 bases match TRBD2. Germline V lookup: CDR1 LGHNA, CDR2 YNFKEQ. CDR3 length: 15 amino acids. V lost 5 bases to trimming and J lost 6 bases; unmatched junction nucleotides: 11. This chain's CDR3 is CASSSIKSGGSEQYF. In DNA, the CDR3 is TGTGCCAGCAGCTCAATTAAGAGCGGGGGGTCCGAGCAGTACTTC.

Many counts were recorded for this clonotype. V is TRBV7-8 and J is TRBJ1-1; possibly TRBD1 for D (5 bases). This CDR3 is 16 amino acids long. With 3 bases removed from V and 0 bases from J, the gap between germline ends came to 14 bases. The V gene's germline CDR1 is SGHVS and CDR2 FQNEAQ. The CDR3 spells CASSFPEGRMNTEAFF. The CDR3 DNA sequence: TGTGCCAGCAGCTTCCCCGAGGGGCGAATGAACACTGAAGCTTTCTTT.

This sequence joins TRBV11-2 and TRBJ2-1, with D possibly matching TRBD2 (6 bases). Germline CDR1 reads SGHAT; CDR2 reads FQNNGV. The CDR3 has 14 amino acids. V was cut by 3 bases and J by 4 bases, with 10 bases left in between. In nucleotides, the CDR3 is TGTGCCAGCAGCTTCGACCGGGAGTACAATGAGCAGTTCTTC. Translation: CASSFDREYNEQFF.

This clonotype was observed at least ten times. V and J are TRBV7-6 and TRBJ1-1, with D unclear. The germline V and J ends were trimmed by 5 bases and 5 bases, with 15 bases remaining between them. Germline CDR1 reads SGHVS; CDR2 reads FNYEAQ. This CDR3 contains 14 residues. The chain's CDR3 is CASSLGQPGTEAFF. CDR3 coding DNA: TGTGCCAGCAGCCTCGGGCAGCCGGGGACTGAAGCTTTCTTT. Filled out from reference TRBV7-6 and TRBJ1-1, the complete variable domain reads GAGVSQSPRYKVTKRGQDVALRCDPISGHVSLYWYRQALGQGPEFLTYFNYEAQQDKSGLPNDRFSAERPEGSISTLTIQRTEQRDSAMYRCASSLGQPGTEAFFGQGTRLTVV.

This clonotype was picked up many times. The V gene is TRBV7-9, the J gene TRBJ2-3; 15 bases map to TRBD2. Per germline, CDR1 SEHNR and CDR2 FQNEAQ (reference sequence). With 5 bases clipped from V and 2 bases from J, the junction kept 14 bases outside the gene matches. The CDR3 runs 20 residues. CDR3 residues: CASSPWAGLAGGVTTDTQYF. In nucleotides, the CDR3 is TGTGCCAGCAGCCCTTGGGCGGGACTAGCGGGAGGAGTTACCACAGATACGCAGTATTTT.

This clonotype was observed at least ten times. J is TRBJ1-2 and V is TRBV7-9, with D hard to call. The CDR3 runs to 15 residues. V lost 2 bases and J lost 6, with 16 bases in between. Per germline, CDR1 SEHNR and CDR2 FQNEAQ (reference sequence). The CDR3 bases are TGTGCCAGCAGCTTAATGTTGAACGGGAAGGATGGCTACACCTTC. This translates into CASSLMLNGKDGYTF.

In regard to this clonotype: The CDR3 does not close with the conserved phenylalanine or tryptophan, likely indicating a read error. The chain links TRBV5-1 to TRBJ1-2, with D possibly TRBD1 on 5 matching bases. The length of the CDR3 is 13 residues. Germline CDR1 and CDR2: SGHRS and YFSETQ. The ends were cut back, 2 bases at V and 8 bases at J, with 13 bases in the middle. CDR3 DNA: TGCGCCAGCAGCTTCGGGGGTTCGGACGGCTACACCTTA. It codes for CASSFGGSDGYTL.

This clonotype was seen a handful of times. The V gene is TRBV7-9, the J gene TRBJ1-2; 8 bases match TRBD1. The V segment lost 1 base and the J segment 4 bases; nucleotides outside the gene matches: 2. CDR1 is SEHNR and CDR2 is FQNEAQ in the germline V gene (reference sequence). This CDR3 spans 14 amino acids. The CDR3 loop reads CASSLGDRSYGYTF. CDR3 bases: TGTGCCAGCAGCTTAGGGGACAGGAGCTATGGCTACACCTTC.

This clonotype was counted many times. V gene TRBV7-8 combines with J gene TRBJ1-2, with D tentatively TRBD1 (6 bases). This CDR3 has 14 residues. The germline V gene has CDR1 SGHVS and CDR2 FQNEAQ. V gave up 3 bases and J gave up 8 bases, with 16 bases separating them. CDR3 nucleotide sequence: TGTGCCAGCAGCTTCTTAATGGGGGCGGGCGGCTACACCTTC. Residues: CASSFLMGAGGYTF.

This clonotype has ten or more counts. The chain joins TRBV7-8 to TRBJ2-2; 10 nucleotides agree with TRBD2. The junction had 2 bases not matched to a gene; V was cut back by 5 bases and J by 2 bases. Germline loops: CDR1 SGHVS, CDR2 FQNEAQ. This CDR3 is built from 15 residues. CDR3 in amino acids: CASSRTSGNTGELFF. The CDR3 DNA sequence: TGTGCCAGCAGCCGGACTAGCGGTAACACCGGGGAGCTGTTTTTT.